This record concerns one T cell receptor beta chain sequence. This specimen belongs to a study of T cell responses to AZD1222 COVID-19 vaccine. CDR1 is MNHEY, CDR2 SVGAGI, per germline. The trim removed 6 bases at V and 5 bases at J, leaving 6 bases unmatched. The CDR3 is 13 residues long. Using immunoSEQ multiplex PCR, the repertoire was profiled, and TCRdb retains in-frame clones only, with some absent. The data contain around 140,000 clones, 70% to 90% of them singletons. The sample consisted of peripheral blood, taken on day 0 of AZD1222 vaccination. V usage is TRBV6-5 and J usage is TRBJ2-5, with 7 bases matching TRBD2. The sequence came from an adult in good health. The CDR3: CASSALGGETQYF. The CDR3 DNA sequence: TGTGCCAGCAGCGCTTTGGGAGGGGAGACCCAGTACTTC.